This T cell receptor beta chain was sequenced during a study of vaccination effects on CD4 cells after COVID-19. Study-level information: Post-vaccine sampling occurred a median 72 days after the second dose.

J was trimmed by 3 bases and V by 7 bases; bases with no gene match: 16. Germline V gene data show CDR1 as KGHDR and CDR2 as SFDVKD. The CDR3 loop spans 17 amino acids. Clones were read by immunoSEQ multiplex PCR, and TCRdb kept only the in-frame ones, dropping some. The table has about 57,000 clones, about 78% seen once. Comments on this clone: Antigen specificity is unknown.

At the end of more than 8 days of culture, CD4+ T cells were isolated. Each person got two doses of an mRNA SARS-CoV-2 vaccine, BNT162b2 or mRNA-1273. In the cultures, half the medium was exchanged for IL-2 medium on days 3 and 7. The clonotype originates from a human donor who received a COVID-19 vaccine. The sequences come from CD4+ T cells from PBMCs cultured without peptide, collected after COVID-19 vaccination. The chain uses TRBV24-1 and TRBJ2-7; 8 bases line up with TRBD1. The CDR3, as DNA: TGTGCCACCAGGGCGTTCAATAAGCGGACAGGGTACTACGAGCAGTACTTC. Translation: CATRAFNKRTGYYEQYF.